This T cell receptor beta chain appears in the sequencing data of a study of blood T cell repertoires in COVID-19. TCRdb's copy holds only in-frame clones and misses some; the assay was immunoSEQ multiplex PCR. Of some 250,000 clones listed, around 88% are singletons. Germline loops: CDR1 KGHDR, CDR2 SFDVKD. Trimming shortened V by 4 bases and J by 1 base, and 10 bases separated the two germline ends. The CDR3 has 16 residues. The TCR comes from an older man with acute or convalescent COVID-19. Sequencing used peripheral blood. The chain carries TRBV24-1 and TRBJ2-6; unclear D gene. The CDR3 DNA is TGTGCCACCAGTGACGCCGACACTTCTGGGGCCAACGTCCTGACTTTC. It specifies CATSDADTSGANVLTF.